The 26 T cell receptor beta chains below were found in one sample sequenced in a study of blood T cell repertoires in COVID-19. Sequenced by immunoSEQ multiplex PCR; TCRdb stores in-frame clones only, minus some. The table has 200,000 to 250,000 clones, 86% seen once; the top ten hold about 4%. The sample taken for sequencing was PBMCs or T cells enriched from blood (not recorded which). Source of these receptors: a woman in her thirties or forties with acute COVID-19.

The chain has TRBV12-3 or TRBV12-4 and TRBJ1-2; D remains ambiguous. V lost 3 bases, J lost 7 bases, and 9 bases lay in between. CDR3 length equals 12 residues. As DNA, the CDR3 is TGTGCCAGCAGTTTCGACGGGGTTGGCTACACCTTC. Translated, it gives CASSFDGVGYTF.

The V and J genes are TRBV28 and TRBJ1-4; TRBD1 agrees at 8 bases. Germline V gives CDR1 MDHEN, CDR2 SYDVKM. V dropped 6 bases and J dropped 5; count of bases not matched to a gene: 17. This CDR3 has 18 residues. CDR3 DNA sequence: TGTGCCAGCAGCCAAGAGGGGACCCAGGGGGCGTTGAATGAAAAACTGTTTTTT. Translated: CASSQEGTQGALNEKLFF.

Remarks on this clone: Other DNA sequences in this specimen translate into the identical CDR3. The CDR3 sequence: CASSLNMNTEAFF. The CDR3 nucleotides are TGCGCCAGCAGCTTGAATATGAACACTGAAGCTTTCTTT. The chain couples TRBV5-1 to TRBJ1-1; D unresolved. V lost 1 base to trimming and J lost 0 bases, with 4 bases between them. The CDR3 contains 13 residues. The germline V gene has CDR1 SGHRS and CDR2 YFSETQ.

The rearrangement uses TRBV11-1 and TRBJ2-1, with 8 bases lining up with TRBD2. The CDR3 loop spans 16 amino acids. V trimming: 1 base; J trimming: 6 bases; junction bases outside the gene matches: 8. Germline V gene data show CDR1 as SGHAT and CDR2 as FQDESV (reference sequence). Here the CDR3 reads CASSLGRLAQTNEQFF. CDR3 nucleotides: TGTGCCAGCAGCTTAGGTCGACTAGCGCAAACCAATGAGCAGTTCTTC.

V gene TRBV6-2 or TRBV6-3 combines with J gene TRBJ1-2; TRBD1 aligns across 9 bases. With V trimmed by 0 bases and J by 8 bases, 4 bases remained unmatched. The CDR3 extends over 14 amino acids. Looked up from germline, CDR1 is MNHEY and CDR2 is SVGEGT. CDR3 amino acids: CASSYSGTGSGYTF. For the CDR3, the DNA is TGTGCCAGCAGTTACTCAGGGACAGGGAGCGGCTACACCTTC.

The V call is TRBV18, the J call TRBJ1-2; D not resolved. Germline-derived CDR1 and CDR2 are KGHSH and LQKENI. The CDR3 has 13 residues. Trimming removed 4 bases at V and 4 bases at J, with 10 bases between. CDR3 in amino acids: CASSLLSTYGYTF. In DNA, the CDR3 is TGTGCCAGCTCACTTCTCAGTACCTATGGCTACACCTTC.

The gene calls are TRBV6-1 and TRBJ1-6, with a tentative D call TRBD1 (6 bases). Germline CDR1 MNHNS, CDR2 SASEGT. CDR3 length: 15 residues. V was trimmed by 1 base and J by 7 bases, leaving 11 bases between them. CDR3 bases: TGTGCCAGCAGTGAAGAGGGACATTCAAATTCACCCCTCCACTTT. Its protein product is CASSEEGHSNSPLHF.

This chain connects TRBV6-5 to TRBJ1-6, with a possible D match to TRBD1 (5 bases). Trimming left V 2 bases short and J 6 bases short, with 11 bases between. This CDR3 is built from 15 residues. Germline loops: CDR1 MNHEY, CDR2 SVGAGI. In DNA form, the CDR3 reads TGTGCCAGCAGTTACGGTGACAGTCTTAATTCACCCCTCCACTTT. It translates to CASSYGDSLNSPLHF.

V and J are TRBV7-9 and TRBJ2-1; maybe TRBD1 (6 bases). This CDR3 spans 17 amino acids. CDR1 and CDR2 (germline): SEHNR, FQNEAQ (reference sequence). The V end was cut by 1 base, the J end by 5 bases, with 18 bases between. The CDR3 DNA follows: TGTGCCAGCAGCTTAGGGCTATGGGGGCCGGCGCACAATGAGCAGTTCTTC. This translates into CASSLGLWGPAHNEQFF. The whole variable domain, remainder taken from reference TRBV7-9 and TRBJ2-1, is DTGVSQNPRHKITKRGQNVTFRCDPISEHNRLYWYRQTLGQGPEFLTYFQNEAQLEKSRLLSDRFSAERPKGSFSTLEIQRTEQGDSAMYLCASSLGLWGPAHNEQFFGPGTRLTVL.

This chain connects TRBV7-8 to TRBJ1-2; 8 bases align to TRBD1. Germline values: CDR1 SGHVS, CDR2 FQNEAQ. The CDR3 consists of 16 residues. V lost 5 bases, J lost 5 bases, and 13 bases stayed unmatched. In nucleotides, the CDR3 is TGTGCCAGCAGCCAAGTCCCGGGACAGGCCCTATATGGCTACACCTTC. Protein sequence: CASSQVPGQALYGYTF.

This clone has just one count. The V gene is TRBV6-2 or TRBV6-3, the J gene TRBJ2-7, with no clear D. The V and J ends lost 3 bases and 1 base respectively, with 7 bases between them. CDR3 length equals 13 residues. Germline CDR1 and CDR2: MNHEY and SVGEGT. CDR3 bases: TGTGCCAGCAGTTATTTTCTTTCCTACGAGCAGTACTTC. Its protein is CASSYFLSYEQYF.

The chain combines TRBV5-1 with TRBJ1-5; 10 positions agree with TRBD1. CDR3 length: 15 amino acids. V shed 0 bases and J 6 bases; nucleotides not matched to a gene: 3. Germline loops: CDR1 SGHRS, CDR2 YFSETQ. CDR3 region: CASSLGTGGFQPQHF. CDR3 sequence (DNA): TGCGCCAGCAGCTTGGGGACAGGGGGGTTTCAGCCCCAGCATTTT.

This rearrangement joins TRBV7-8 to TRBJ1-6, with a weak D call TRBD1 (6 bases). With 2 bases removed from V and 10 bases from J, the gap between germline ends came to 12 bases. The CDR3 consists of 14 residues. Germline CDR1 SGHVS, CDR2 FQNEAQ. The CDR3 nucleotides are TGTGCCAGCAGCTTAAAGGACAGTAACTCACCCCTCCACTTT. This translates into CASSLKDSNSPLHF.

Written as DNA, the CDR3 is TGTGCCAGCAGCTTAGATCGAGGGCCGGGGAATTCACCCCTCCACTTT. Its protein is CASSLDRGPGNSPLHF. The chain has TRBV7-8 and TRBJ1-6; D is unclear. CDR3 size: 16 residues. V lost 1 base, J lost 7 bases, and 14 bases lay in between. Germline CDR1 is SGHVS and CDR2 is FQNEAQ.

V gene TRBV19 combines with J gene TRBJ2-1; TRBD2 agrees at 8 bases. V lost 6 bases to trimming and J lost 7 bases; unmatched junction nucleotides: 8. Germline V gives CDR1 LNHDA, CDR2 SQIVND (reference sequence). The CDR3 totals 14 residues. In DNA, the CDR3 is TGTGCCAGTAGAATGGGCGGGGGGAGAAATGAGCAGTTCTTC. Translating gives CASRMGGGRNEQFF.

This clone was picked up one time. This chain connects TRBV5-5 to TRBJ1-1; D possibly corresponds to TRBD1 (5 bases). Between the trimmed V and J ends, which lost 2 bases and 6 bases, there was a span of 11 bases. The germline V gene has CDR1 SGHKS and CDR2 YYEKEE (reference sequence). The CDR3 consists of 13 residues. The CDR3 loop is CASSFPGYPEAFF. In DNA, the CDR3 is TGTGCCAGCAGCTTTCCAGGGTACCCTGAAGCTTTCTTT.

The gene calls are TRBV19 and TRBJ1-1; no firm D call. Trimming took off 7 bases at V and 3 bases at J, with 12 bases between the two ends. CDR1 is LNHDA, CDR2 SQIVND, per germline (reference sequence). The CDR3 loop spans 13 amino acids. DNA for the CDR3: TGTGCCAGTACCCTAGGGAGGTACACTGAAGCTTTCTTT. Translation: CASTLGRYTEAFF.

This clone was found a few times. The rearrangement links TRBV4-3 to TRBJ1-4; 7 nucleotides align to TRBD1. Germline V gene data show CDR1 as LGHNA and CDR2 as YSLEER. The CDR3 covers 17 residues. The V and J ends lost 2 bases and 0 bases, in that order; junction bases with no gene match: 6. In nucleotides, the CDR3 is TGCGCCAGCAGCCAACGGACAGGATTTGCAACTAATGAAAAACTGTTTTTT. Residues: CASSQRTGFATNEKLFF.

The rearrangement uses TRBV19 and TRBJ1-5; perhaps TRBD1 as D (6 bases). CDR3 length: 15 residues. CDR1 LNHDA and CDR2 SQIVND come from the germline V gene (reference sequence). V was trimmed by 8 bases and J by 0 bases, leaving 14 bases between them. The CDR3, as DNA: TGTGCCAGTCATTACAGGGCCAATAGCAATCAGCCCCAGCATTTT. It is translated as CASHYRANSNQPQHF.

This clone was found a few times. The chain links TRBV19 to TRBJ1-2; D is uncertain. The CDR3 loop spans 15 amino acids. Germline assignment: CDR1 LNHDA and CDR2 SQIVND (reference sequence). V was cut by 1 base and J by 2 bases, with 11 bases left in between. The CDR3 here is CASSIVRLTNYGYTF. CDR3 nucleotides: TGTGCCAGTAGTATAGTGCGGCTCACGAACTATGGCTACACCTTC.

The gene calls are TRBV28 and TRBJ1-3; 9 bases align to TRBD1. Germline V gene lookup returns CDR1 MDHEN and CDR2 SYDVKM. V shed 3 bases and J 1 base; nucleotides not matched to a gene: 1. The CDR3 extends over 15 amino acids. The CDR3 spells CASSLGTGSGNTIYF. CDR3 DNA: TGTGCCAGCAGTTTGGGGACAGGGTCTGGAAACACCATATATTTT.

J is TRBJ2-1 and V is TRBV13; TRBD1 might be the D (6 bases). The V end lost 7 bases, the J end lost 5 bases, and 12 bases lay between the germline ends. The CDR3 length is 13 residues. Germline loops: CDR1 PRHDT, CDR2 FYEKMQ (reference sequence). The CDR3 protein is CASTPTGDNEQFF. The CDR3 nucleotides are TGTGCCAGCACCCCGACAGGAGACAATGAGCAGTTCTTC.

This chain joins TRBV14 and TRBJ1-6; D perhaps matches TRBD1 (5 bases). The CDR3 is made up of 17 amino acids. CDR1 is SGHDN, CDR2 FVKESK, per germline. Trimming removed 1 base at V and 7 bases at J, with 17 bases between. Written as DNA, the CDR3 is TGTGCCAGCAGCCAAGTTCGACTCACAAAGGGGAATTCACCCCTCCACTTT. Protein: CASSQVRLTKGNSPLHF.

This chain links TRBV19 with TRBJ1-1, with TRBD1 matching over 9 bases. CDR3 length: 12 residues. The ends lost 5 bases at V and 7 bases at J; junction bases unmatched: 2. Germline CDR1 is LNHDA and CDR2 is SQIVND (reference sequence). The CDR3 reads CASSPGQGEAFF. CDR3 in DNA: TGTGCCAGTAGTCCGGGACAGGGTGAAGCTTTCTTT. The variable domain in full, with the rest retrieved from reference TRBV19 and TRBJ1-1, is DGGITQSPKYLFRKEGQNVTLSCEQNLNHDAMYWYRQDPGQGLRLIYYSQIVNDFQKGDIAEGYSVSREKKESFPLTVTSAQKNPTAFYLCASSPGQGEAFFGQGTRLTVV.

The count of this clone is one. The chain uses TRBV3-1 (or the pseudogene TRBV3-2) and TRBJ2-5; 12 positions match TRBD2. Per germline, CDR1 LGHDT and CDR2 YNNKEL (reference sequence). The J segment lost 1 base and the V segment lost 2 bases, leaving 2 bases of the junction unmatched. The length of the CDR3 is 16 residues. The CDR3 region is CASSQPSGGVQETQYF. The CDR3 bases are TGTGCCAGCAGCCAACCTAGCGGGGGGGTCCAAGAGACCCAGTACTTC.

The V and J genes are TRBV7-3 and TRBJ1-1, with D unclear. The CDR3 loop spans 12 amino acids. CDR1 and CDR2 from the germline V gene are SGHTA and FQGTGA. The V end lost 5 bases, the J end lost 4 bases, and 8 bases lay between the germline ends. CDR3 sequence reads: CASSASGTEAFF. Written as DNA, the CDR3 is TGTGCCAGCAGCGCGTCGGGCACTGAAGCTTTCTTT. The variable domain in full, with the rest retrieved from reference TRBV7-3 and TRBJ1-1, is GAGVSQTPSNKVTEKGKYVELRCDPISGHTALYWYRQSLGQGPEFLIYFQGTGAADDSGLPNDRFFAVRPEGSVSTLKIQRTERGDSAVYLCASSASGTEAFFGQGTRLTVV.